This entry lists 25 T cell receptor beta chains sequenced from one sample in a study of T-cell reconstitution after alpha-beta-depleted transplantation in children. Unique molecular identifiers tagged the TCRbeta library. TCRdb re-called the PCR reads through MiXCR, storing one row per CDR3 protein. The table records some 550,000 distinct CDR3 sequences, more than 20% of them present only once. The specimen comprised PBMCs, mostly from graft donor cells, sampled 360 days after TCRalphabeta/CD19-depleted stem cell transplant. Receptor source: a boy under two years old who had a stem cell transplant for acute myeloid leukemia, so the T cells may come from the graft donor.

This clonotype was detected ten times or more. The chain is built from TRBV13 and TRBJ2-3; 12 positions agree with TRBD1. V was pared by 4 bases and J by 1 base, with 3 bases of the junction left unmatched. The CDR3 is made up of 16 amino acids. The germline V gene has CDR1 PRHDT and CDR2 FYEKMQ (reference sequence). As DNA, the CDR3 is TGTGCCAGCAGCTCCTGGGACAGGGGGCGCACAGATACGCAGTATTTT. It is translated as CASSSWDRGRTDTQYF.

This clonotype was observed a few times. DNA for the CDR3: TGTGCCAGCAGTGCGGACAGGGTCGGGCAGCCCCAGCATTTT. It is translated as CASSADRVGQPQHF. The V call is TRBV12-3 or TRBV12-4, the J call TRBJ1-5, with 8 bases that match TRBD1. The CDR3 length is 14 residues. Trimming removed 5 bases from V and 7 bases from J; junction bases left unmatched: 7.

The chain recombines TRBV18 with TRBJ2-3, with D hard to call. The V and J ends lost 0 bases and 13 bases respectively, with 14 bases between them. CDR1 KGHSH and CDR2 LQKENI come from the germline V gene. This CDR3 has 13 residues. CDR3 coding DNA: TGTGCCAGCTCACCACCGGTACTTTCTTCGGAGTATTTT. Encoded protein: CASSPPVLSSEYF.

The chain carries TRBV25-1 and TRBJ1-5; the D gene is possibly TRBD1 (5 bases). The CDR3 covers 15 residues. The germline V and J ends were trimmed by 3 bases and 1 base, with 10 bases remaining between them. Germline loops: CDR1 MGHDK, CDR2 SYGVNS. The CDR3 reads CASSDSAGSNQPQHF. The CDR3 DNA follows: TGTGCCAGCAGTGACAGTGCAGGGAGCAATCAGCCCCAGCATTTT.

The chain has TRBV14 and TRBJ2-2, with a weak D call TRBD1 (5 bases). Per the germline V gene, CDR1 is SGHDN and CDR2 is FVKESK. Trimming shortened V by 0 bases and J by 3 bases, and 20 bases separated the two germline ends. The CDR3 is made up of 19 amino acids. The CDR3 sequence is CASSQERVRAPSDTGELFF. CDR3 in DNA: TGTGCCAGCAGCCAAGAGAGAGTCAGGGCCCCCTCGGACACCGGGGAGCTGTTTTTT.

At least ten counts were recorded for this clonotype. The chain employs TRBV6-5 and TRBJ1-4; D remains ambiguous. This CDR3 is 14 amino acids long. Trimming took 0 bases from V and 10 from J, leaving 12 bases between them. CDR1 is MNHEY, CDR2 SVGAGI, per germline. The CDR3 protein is CASSYSTRYGKLFF. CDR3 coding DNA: TGTGCCAGCAGTTACTCAACTCGTTATGGAAAACTGTTTTTT.

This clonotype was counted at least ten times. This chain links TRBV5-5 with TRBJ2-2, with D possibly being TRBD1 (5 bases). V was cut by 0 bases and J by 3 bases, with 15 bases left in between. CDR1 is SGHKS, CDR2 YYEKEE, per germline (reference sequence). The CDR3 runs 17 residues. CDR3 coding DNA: TGTGCCAGCAGCTTGGCGTCTTCCAGGGCCTACACCGGGGAGCTGTTTTTT. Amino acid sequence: CASSLASSRAYTGELFF.

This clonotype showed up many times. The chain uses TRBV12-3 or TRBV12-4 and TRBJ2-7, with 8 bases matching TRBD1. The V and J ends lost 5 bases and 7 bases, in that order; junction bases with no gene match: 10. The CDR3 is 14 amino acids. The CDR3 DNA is TGTGCCAGCAGTCTGACAGGGGCAATGCGGGAGCAGTACTTC. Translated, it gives CASSLTGAMREQYF.

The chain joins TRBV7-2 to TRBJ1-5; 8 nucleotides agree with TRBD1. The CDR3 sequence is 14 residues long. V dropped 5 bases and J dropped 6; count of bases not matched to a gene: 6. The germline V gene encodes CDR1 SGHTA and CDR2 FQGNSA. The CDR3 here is CASSARTGLQPQHF. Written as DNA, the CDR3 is TGTGCCAGCAGCGCCCGGACAGGGCTTCAGCCCCAGCATTTT.

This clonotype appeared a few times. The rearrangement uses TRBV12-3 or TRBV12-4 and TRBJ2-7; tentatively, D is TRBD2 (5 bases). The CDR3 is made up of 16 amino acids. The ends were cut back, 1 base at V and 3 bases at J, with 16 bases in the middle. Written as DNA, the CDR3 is TGTGCCAGCAGTTTAGAGGCCGGACCGGGGATCTACGAGCAGTACTTC. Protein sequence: CASSLEAGPGIYEQYF.

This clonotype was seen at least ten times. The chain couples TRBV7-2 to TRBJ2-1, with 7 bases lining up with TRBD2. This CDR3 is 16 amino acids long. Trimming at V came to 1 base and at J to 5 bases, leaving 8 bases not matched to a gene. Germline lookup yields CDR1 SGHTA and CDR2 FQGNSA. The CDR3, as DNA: TGTGCCAGCAGCTTAGGGGGGAGGGGAGGACACAATGAGCAGTTCTTC. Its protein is CASSLGGRGGHNEQFF.

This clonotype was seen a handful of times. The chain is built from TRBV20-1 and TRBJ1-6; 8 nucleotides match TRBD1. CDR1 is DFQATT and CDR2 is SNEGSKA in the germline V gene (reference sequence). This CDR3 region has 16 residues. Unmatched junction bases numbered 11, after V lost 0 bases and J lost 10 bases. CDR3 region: CSARDPGTGLGSPLHF. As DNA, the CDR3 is TGCAGTGCTAGAGATCCCGGGACAGGTTTGGGCTCACCCCTCCACTTT.

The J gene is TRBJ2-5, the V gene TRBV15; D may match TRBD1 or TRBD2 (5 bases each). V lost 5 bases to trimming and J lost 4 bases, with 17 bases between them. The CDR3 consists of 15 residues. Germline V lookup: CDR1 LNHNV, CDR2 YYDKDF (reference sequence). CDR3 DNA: TGTGCCACCAGCCGTAGAGGGGATAGGACAGAGACCCAGTACTTC. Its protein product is CATSRRGDRTETQYF.

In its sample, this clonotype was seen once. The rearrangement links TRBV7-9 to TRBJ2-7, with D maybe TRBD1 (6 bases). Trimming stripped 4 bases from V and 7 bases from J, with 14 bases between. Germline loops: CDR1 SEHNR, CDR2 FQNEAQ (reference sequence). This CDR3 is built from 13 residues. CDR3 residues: CASSSSLDREQYV. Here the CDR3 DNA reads TGTGCCAGCAGCTCCAGTCTGGACAGAGAGCAGTACGTC.

Written as DNA, the CDR3 is TGTGCCAGCAGTTACGGGGCAGCACTGAATGAAAAACTGTTTTTT. Its translation: CASSYGAALNEKLFF. This sequence joins TRBV6-5 and TRBJ1-4; D is perhaps TRBD1 (5 bases). Trimming removed 2 bases at V and 5 bases at J, with 12 bases between. The CDR3 is made up of 15 amino acids. Germline lookup yields CDR1 MNHEY and CDR2 SVGAGI.

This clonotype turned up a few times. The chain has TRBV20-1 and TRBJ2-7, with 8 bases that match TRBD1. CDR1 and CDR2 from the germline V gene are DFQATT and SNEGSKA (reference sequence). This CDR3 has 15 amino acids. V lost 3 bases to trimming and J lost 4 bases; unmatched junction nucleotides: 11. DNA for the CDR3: TGCAGTGCTAGTTCTCCGGGACAGGTAACATACGAGCAGTACTTC. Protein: CSASSPGQVTYEQYF.

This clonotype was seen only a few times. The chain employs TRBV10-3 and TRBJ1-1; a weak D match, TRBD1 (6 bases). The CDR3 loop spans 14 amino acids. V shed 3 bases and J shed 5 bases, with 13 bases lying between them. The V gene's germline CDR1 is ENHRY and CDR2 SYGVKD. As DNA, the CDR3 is TGTGCCATCAGTGACGGCAGGGGCGAGACTGAAGCTTTCTTT. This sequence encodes CAISDGRGETEAFF.

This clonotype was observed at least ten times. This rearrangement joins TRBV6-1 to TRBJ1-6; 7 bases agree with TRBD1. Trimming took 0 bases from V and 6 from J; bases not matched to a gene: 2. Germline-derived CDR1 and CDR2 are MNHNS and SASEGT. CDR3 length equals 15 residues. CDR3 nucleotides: TGTGCCAGCAGTGAAGCCGGGACAGCTAATTCACCCCTCCACTTT. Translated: CASSEAGTANSPLHF.

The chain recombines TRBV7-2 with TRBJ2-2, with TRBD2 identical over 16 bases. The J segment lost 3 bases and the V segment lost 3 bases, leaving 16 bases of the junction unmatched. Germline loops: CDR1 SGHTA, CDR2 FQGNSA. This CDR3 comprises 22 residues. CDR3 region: CASSFPAPGLAGGSSYTGELFF. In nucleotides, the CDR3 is TGTGCCAGCAGCTTCCCGGCGCCGGGACTAGCGGGGGGGTCATCGTACACCGGGGAGCTGTTTTTT.

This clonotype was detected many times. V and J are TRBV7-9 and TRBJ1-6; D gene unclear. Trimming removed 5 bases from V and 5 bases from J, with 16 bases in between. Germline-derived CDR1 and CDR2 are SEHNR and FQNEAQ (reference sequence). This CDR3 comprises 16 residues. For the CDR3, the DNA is TGTGCCAGCAGCCCCGACCCCGACGGGCATAATTCACCCCTCCACTTT. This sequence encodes CASSPDPDGHNSPLHF.

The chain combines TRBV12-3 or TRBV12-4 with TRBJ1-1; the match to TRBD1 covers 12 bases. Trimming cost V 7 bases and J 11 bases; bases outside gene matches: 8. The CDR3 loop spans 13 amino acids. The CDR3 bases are TGTGCCAGCAATGAGGGACAGGGGGCCGAGGCTTTCTTT. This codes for CASNEGQGAEAFF.

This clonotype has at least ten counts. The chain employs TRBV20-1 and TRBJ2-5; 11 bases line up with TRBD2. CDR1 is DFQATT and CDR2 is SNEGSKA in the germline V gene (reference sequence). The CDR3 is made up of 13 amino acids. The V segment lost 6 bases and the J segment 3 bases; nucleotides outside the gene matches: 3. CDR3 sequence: CSAKTSGEETQYF. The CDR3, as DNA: TGCAGTGCCAAGACTAGCGGGGAAGAGACCCAGTACTTC.

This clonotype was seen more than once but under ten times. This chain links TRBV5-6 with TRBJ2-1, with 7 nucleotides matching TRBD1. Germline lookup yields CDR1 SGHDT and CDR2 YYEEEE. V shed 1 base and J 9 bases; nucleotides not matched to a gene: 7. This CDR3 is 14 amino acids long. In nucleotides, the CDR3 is TGTGCCAGCAGCTTGATGGACAGGCGTAGTGAGCAGTTCTTC. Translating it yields CASSLMDRRSEQFF.

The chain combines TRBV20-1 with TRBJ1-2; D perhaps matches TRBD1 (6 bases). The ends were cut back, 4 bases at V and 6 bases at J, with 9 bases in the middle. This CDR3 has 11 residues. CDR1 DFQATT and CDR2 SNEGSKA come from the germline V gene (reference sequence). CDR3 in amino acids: CSAMAGDGYTF. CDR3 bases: TGCAGTGCTATGGCAGGGGATGGCTACACCTTC.

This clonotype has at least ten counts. In DNA form, the CDR3 reads TGCAGCGTTGGTAGGAGGAGGAAAGAGACCCAGTACTTC. Its translation: CSVGRRRKETQYF. The chain recombines TRBV29-1 with TRBJ2-5, with D possibly matching TRBD2 (5 bases). CDR1 is SQVTM and CDR2 is ANQGSEA in the germline V gene. This CDR3 is built from 13 residues. V was shortened by 4 bases and J by 3 bases, with 12 bases between the two germline ends.